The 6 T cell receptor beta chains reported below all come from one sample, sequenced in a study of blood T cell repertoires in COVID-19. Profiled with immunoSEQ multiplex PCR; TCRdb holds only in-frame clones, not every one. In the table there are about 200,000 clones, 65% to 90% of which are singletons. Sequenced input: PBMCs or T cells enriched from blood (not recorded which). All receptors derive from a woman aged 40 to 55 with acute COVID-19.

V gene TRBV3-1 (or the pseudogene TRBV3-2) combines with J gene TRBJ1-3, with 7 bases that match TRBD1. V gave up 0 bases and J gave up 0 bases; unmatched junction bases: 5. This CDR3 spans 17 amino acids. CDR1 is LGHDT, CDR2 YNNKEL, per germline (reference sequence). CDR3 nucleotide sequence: TGTGCCAGCAGCCAAGATTCGACAGGGATCTCTGGAAACACCATATATTTT. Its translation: CASSQDSTGISGNTIYF.

CDR3: CASGGGVQPQHF. In DNA form, the CDR3 reads TGTGCCAGCGGAGGAGGGGTTCAGCCCCAGCATTTT. The V and J genes are TRBV6-5 and TRBJ1-5, with D possibly being TRBD1 (5 bases). The CDR3 is 12 amino acids. CDR1 is MNHEY and CDR2 is SVGAGI in the germline V gene. Trimming removed 8 bases at V and 6 bases at J, with 11 bases between.

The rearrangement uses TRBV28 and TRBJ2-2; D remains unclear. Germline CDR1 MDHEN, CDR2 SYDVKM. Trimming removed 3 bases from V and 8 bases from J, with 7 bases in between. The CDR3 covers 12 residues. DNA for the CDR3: TGTGCCAGCAGTTTCCCCAAAGGGGAGCTGTTTTTT. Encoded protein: CASSFPKGELFF.

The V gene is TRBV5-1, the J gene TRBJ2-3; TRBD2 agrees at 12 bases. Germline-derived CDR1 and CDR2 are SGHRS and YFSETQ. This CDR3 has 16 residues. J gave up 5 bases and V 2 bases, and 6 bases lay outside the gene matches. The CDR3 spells CASSLRLAGVRDTQYF. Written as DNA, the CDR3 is TGCGCCAGCAGCTTACGACTAGCGGGAGTTCGAGATACGCAGTATTTT. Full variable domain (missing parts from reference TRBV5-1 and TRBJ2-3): KAGVTQTPRYLIKTRGQQVTLSCSPISGHRSVSWYQQTPGQGLQFLFEYFSETQRNKGNFPGRFSGRQFSNSRSEMNVSTLELGDSALYLCASSLRLAGVRDTQYFGPGTRLTVL.

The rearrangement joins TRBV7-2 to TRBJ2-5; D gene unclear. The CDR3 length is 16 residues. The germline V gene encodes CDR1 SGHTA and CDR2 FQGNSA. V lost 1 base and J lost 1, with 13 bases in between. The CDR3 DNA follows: TGTGCCAGCAGCTTAGTGGTCAGTACCCTCCAAGAGACCCAGTACTTC. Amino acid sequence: CASSLVVSTLQETQYF.

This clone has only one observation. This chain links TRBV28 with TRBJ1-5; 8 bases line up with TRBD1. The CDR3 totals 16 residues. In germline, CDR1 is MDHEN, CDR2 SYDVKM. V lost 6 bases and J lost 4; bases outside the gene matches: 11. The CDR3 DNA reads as TGTGCCAGCAGCTCGACAGGGGCCTTCGGGAATCAGCCCCAGCATTTT. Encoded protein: CASSSTGAFGNQPQHF. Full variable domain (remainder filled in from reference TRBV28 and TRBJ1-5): DVKVTQSSRYLVKRTGEKVFLECVQDMDHENMFWYRQDPGLGLRLIYFSYDVKMKEKGDIPEGYSVSREKKERFSLILESASTNQTSMYLCASSSTGAFGNQPQHFGDGTRLSIL.